These T cell receptor beta chains were read from a single sample in a study of cytomegalovirus exposure and HLA in healthy donors. Using immunoSEQ multiplex PCR, the repertoire was profiled, and TCRdb retains in-frame clones only, with some absent. Of 100,000 to 150,000 clones listed, about 80% were seen once; the top ten hold 3% to 4%. Sequencing was carried out using PBMCs. The origin of the receptors is a woman aged 40 to 49 in good health and CMV-seronegative. Both conserved end residues are part of each CDR3. The order of the fields is J gene, clone size, V gene, D gene, CDR3 protein, CDR3 DNA. D genes are given only for firm matches. Clone size appears in some rows only: once, few, many, or a class for an expanded clone.

TRBJ1-2 - TRBV4-3 - CASSQEGSDYRSYTF TGCGCCAGCAGCCAAGAGGGTTCAGATTACAGAAGCTACACCTTC
TRBJ2-7 - TRBV28 TRBD2 CASSPGGAGKYEQYF TGTGCCAGCAGCCCCGGGGGGGCGGGGAAGTACGAGCAGTACTTC
TRBJ1-1 - TRBV19 - CASSISPNTEAFF TGTGCCAGTAGTATTAGCCCAAACACTGAAGCTTTCTTT
TRBJ2-5 - TRBV7-2 TRBD2 CASGGRGQETQYF TGTGCCAGCGGGGGGAGGGGACAAGAGACCCAGTACTTC
TRBJ2-2 - TRBV5-4 TRBD2 CASTRGLAGDLNTGELFF TGTGCCAGCACCAGAGGACTAGCGGGGGATCTGAACACCGGGGAGCTGTTTTTT
TRBJ1-2 - TRBV27 - CASSRSSSVYGYTF TGTGCCAGCAGTCGGTCGAGCAGCGTCTATGGCTACACCTTC
TRBJ2-1 - TRBV2 - CASREGNEQFF TGTGCCAGCAGAGAGGGCAATGAGCAGTTCTTC
TRBJ2-7 - TRBV7-2 TRBD1 CASRTGTYEQYF TGTGCCAGCAGGACAGGGACCTACGAGCAGTACTTC
TRBJ1-1 - TRBV4-2 - CASSQEEGSMGDTEAFF TGTGCCAGCAGCCAAGAGGAGGGAAGTATGGGGGACACTGAAGCTTTCTTT
TRBJ1-1 - TRBV9 TRBD1 CASSPDRGGFFF TGTGCCAGCAGCCCCGACAGGGGAGGATTTTTTTTT
TRBJ2-7 - TRBV29-1 - CSVIGIRENRYEQYF TGCAGCGTTATAGGTATCCGGGAAAATAGGTACGAGCAGTACTTC
TRBJ1-5 - TRBV6-9 TRBD1 CASSFTQGQQPQHF TGTGCCAGCAGTTTTACGCAGGGACAGCAGCCCCAGCATTTT
TRBJ2-3 - TRBV7-2 TRBD2 CASSILAGVGTDTQYF TGTGCCAGCAGCATACTAGCGGGAGTGGGCACAGATACGCAGTATTTT
TRBJ2-7 - TRBV13 - CASSSGTLEQYF TGTGCCAGCAGCTCCGGGACTCTCGAGCAGTACTTC
TRBJ2-7 - TRBV7-6 TRBD1 CASSLIQGATYEQYF TGTGCCAGCAGCTTAATCCAGGGGGCCACCTACGAGCAGTACTTC
TRBJ1-4 - TRBV7-6 - CASSSAPGTPRWELFF TGTGCCAGCAGCTCAGCCCCCGGGACACCTCGTTGGGAACTGTTTTTT
TRBJ2-7 - TRBV29-1 - CSVFGVPGIYEQYF TGCAGCGTTTTCGGGGTCCCGGGGATATACGAGCAGTACTTC
TRBJ1-1 - TRBV7-3 - CASSPTGGSTEAFF TGTGCCAGCAGCCCGACCGGGGGGTCCACTGAAGCTTTCTTT
TRBJ1-5 - TRBV15 - CATSREHGPQHF TGTGCCACCAGCAGGGAGCATGGGCCCCAGCATTTT
TRBJ1-1 - TRBV7-2 - CASSFDGAQDTEAFF TGTGCCAGCAGCTTTGATGGGGCCCAAGACACTGAAGCTTTCTTT
TRBJ1-2 - TRBV6-4 - CASSLHRQYGYTF TGTGCCAGCAGTCTCCACAGACAGTATGGCTACACCTTC
TRBJ2-7 - TRBV4-2 - CASSQDPGHYEQYF TGTGCCAGCAGCCAAGATCCGGGACACTACGAGCAGTACTTC
TRBJ1-4 - TRBV13 - CASTAGRAKLFF TGTGCCAGCACCGCCGGGCGGGCAAAACTGTTTTTT
TRBJ1-4 - TRBV28 TRBD1 CASSPWDRVKKLFF TGTGCCAGCAGCCCTTGGGACAGGGTGAAAAAACTGTTTTTT
TRBJ1-3 - TRBV5-1 - CASSPWTLDLYSGNTIYF TGCGCCAGCAGCCCCTGGACACTGGATCTCTACTCTGGAAACACCATATATTTT
TRBJ2-2 - TRBV21-1 - CASSKEGEGANTGELFF TGTGCCAGCAGCAAAGAAGGGGAGGGGGCGAACACCGGGGAGCTGTTTTTT
TRBJ1-4 - TRBV5-1 - CASSWQGEEKLFF TGCGCCAGCAGCTGGCAGGGTGAGGAAAAACTGTTTTTT
TRBJ1-5 - TRBV19 - CASSGRVRAQHF TGTGCCAGTAGTGGTAGGGTGAGGGCCCAGCATTTT
TRBJ2-7 few TRBV10-1 - CASTRIVYEQYF TGCGCCAGCACTAGGATTGTCTACGAGCAGTACTTC
TRBJ1-1 - TRBV28 TRBD1 CASSLGPGTGRTEAFF TGTGCCAGCAGTTTAGGCCCCGGGACAGGGCGGACTGAAGCTTTCTTT
TRBJ2-7 - TRBV28 TRBD2 CASRTSGRMREQYF TGTGCCAGCAGGACTAGCGGGAGAATGCGCGAGCAGTACTTC
TRBJ2-1 once TRBV19 - CASSIEGRVLNEQFF TGTGCCAGTAGTATAGAGGGCAGGGTTTTAAATGAGCAGTTCTTC